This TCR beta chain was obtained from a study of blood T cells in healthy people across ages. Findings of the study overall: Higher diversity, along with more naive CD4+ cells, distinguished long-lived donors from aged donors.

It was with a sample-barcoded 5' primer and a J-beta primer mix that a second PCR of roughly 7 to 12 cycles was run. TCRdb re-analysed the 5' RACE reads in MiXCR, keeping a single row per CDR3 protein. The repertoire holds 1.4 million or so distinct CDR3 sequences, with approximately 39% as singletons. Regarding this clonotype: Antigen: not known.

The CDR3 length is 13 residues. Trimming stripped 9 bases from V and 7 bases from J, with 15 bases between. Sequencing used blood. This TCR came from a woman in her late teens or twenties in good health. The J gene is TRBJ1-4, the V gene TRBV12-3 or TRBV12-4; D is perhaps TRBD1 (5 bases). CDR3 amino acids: CASTGAMTEKLFF. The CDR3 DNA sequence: TGTGCCAGTACTGGGGCGATGACTGAAAAACTGTTTTTT.